This T cell receptor (beta chain) was obtained from a study of blood T cell repertoires in COVID-19. Repertoires were generated with immunoSEQ multiplex PCR, while TCRdb's copy carries only in-frame clones and drops some. The sample records approximately 200,000 clones, approximately 80% being singletons. The germline V gene has CDR1 LNHDA and CDR2 SQIVND (reference sequence). Deletions cut 0 bases from V and 4 bases from J, with 9 bases between. The CDR3 spans 15 residues. The chain combines TRBV19 with TRBJ2-2, with a tentative D call TRBD2 (6 bases). Sequencing was done on a sample of peripheral blood. This clonotype originated in a human donor with acute or convalescent COVID-19. The donor label of this sample is uncertain. The DNA for the CDR3 is TGTGCCAGTAGTATAGAGGGACTTCCCACCGGGGAGCTGTTTTTT. This translates into CASSIEGLPTGELFF.